A selection of T cell receptor beta chains follows, all from one sample in a study of blood T cell repertoires in COVID-19. Assay used: immunoSEQ multiplex PCR; TCRdb lists only in-frame clones, some missing. The sample consists of about 230,000 clones, roughly 85% of them appearing once. Sequencing was done on a sample of peripheral blood. The receptors derive from a man aged 50 to 60 with COVID-19, enrolled during active disease. Each CDR3 is given with its conserved first and last residue. The D gene is left open where the match is weak. The listing skips clone size in some rows; elsewhere it reads once, few, many or a size class.

>TRBV6-5|.|TRBJ1-4|.
CASSSRQLAEKLFF
TGTGCCAGCAGTTCAAGACAGTTAGCAGAAAAACTGTTTTTT
>TRBV6-5|.|TRBJ1-2|TRBD1
CASTQDRGNYGYTF
TGTGCCAGCACACAAGACAGGGGGAACTATGGCTACACCTTC
>TRBV7-9|once|TRBJ1-1|TRBD1
CASSLSGTGPSGTEAFF
TGTGCCAGCAGCTTATCCGGGACAGGGCCCTCGGGCACTGAAGCTTTCTTT
>TRBV30|.|TRBJ1-2|TRBD1
CAWSVQGAYGYTF
TGTGCCTGGAGTGTACAGGGGGCCTATGGCTACACCTTC
>TRBV21-1|.|TRBJ2-2|.
CASSKVAGVLGTGELFF
TGTGCCAGCAGCAAAGTAGCGGGGGTTTTGGGAACCGGGGAGCTGTTTTTT
>TRBV4-2|.|TRBJ1-1|TRBD1
CASSQGQGASAFF
TGTGCCAGCAGCCAAGGACAGGGGGCATCGGCTTTCTTT
>TRBV7-2|.|TRBJ1-3|.
CASSFTGDTIYF
TGTGCCAGCAGCTTCACGGGTGACACCATATATTTT
>TRBV4-1|.|TRBJ2-7|TRBD1
CASSQESAPGDRLYYEQYF
TGCGCCAGCAGCCAAGAATCTGCCCCCGGGGACAGGTTATACTACGAGCAGTACTTC
>TRBV5-1|.|TRBJ2-3|TRBD2
CASSPRLAGGITDTQYF
TGCGCCAGCAGCCCAAGACTAGCGGGGGGGATCACAGATACGCAGTATTTT
>TRBV6-5|.|TRBJ1-4|TRBD1
CASSTGGGNEKLFF
TGTGCCAGCAGTACAGGGGGCGGTAATGAAAAACTGTTTTTT
>TRBV24-1|.|TRBJ2-2|.
CATSDLRGNTGELFF
TGTGCCACCAGTGATCTCCGGGGGAACACCGGGGAGCTGTTTTTT
>TRBV7-3|.|TRBJ2-2|TRBD2
CASSPRPISGGAGGELFF
TGTGCCAGCAGCCCCCGGCCCATTAGCGGGGGGGCCGGCGGGGAGCTGTTTTTT
>TRBV6-5|.|TRBJ1-2|.
CASRTGQYYGYTF
TGTGCCAGCAGAACTGGACAGTACTATGGCTACACCTTC
>TRBV24-1|.|TRBJ2-1|.
CATSDNNEQFF
TGTGCCACCAGTGACAACAATGAGCAGTTCTTC
>TRBV3-1/TRBV3-2|.|TRBJ1-2|TRBD1
CASSTNRGRGYGYTF
TGTGCCAGCAGTACTAACAGGGGTAGAGGCTATGGCTACACCTTC
>TRBV19|.|TRBJ1-6|TRBD1
CASSSKWTGTGSPLHF
TGTGCCAGTAGTAGCAAGTGGACAGGGACGGGTTCACCCCTCCACTTT
>TRBV11-3|.|TRBJ2-2|TRBD1
CASSLGQGDTGELFF
TGTGCCAGCAGCTTAGGCCAGGGGGACACCGGGGAGCTGTTTTTT
>TRBV3-1/TRBV3-2|.|TRBJ2-3|TRBD2
CASSHPRTSGKDTQYF
TGTGCCAGCAGCCATCCTAGGACTAGCGGGAAGGATACGCAGTATTTT
>TRBV4-2|.|TRBJ2-6|TRBD1
CASSQEGQGLVLTF
TGTGCCAGCAGCCAAGAAGGACAGGGACTCGTCCTGACTTTC
>TRBV14|.|TRBJ2-5|.
CASSQGAETQYF
TGTGCCAGCAGCCAAGGGGCAGAGACCCAGTACTTC
>TRBV4-3|.|TRBJ2-7|.
CASSQEWGEFYEQYF
TGCGCCAGCAGCCAAGAGTGGGGGGAGTTCTACGAGCAGTACTTC
>TRBV19|once|TRBJ2-7|TRBD2
CASSGLAGVYEQYF
TGTGCCAGTAGCGGACTAGCGGGGGTATACGAGCAGTACTTC
>TRBV2|.|TRBJ2-6|.
CASSFQRVGTGANVLTF
TGTGCCAGCAGTTTCCAGCGGGTGGGAACTGGGGCCAACGTCCTGACTTTC
>TRBV7-8|once|TRBJ1-1|.
CASSPWTDSNTEAFF
TGTGCCAGCAGCCCGTGGACAGATTCGAACACTGAAGCTTTCTTT
>TRBV6-5|.|TRBJ2-2|TRBD1
CASSYSKGAGTGELFF
TGTGCCAGCAGTTACTCGAAGGGGGCGGGCACCGGGGAGCTGTTTTTT
>TRBV3-1/TRBV3-2|.|TRBJ2-1|TRBD1
CASSHNRGRFSNEQFF
TGTGCCAGCAGCCATAACAGGGGACGCTTTAGCAATGAGCAGTTCTTC